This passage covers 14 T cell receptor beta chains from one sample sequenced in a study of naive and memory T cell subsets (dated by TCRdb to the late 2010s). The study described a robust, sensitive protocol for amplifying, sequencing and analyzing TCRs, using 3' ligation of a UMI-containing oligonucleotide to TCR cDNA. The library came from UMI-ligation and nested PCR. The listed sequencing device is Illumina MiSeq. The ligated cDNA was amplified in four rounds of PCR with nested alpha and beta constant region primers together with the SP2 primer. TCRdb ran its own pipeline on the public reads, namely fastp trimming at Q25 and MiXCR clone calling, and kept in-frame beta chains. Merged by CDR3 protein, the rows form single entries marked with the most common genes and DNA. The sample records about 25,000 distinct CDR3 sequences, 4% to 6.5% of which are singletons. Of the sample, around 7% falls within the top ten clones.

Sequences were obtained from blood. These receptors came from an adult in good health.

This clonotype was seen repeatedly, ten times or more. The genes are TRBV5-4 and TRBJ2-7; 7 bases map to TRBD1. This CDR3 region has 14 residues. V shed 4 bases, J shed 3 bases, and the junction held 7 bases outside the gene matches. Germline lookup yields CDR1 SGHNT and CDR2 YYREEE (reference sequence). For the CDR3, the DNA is TGTGCCAGCAGCATTGGGACAGACTTCTACGAGCAGTACTTC. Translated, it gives CASSIGTDFYEQYF.

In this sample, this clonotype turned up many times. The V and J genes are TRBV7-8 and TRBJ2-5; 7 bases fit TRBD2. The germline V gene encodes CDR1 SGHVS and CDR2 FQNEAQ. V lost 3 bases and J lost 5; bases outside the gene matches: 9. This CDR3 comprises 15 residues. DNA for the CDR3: TGTGCCAGCAGCTTCCTGGCGGGAGATGGTGAGACCCAGTACTTC. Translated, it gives CASSFLAGDGETQYF.

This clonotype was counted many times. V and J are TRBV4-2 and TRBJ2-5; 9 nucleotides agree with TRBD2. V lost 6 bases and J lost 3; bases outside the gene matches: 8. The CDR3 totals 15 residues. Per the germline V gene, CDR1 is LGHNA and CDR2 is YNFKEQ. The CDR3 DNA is TGTGCCAGCAGTCTCGGGGCTAGCGGGGAAGAGACCCAGTACTTC. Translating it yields CASSLGASGEETQYF.

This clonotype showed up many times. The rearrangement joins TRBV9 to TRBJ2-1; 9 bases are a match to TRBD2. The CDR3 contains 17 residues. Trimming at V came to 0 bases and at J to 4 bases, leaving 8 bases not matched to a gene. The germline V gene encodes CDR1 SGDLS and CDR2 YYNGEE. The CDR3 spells CASSVVPSGLAYNEQFF. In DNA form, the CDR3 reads TGTGCCAGCAGCGTAGTCCCCTCGGGACTAGCTTACAATGAGCAGTTCTTC.

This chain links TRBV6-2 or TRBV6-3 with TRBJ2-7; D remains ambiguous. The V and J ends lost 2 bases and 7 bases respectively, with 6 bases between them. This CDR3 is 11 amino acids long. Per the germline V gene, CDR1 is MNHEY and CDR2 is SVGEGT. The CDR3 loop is CASSYEREQYF. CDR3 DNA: TGTGCCAGCAGTTACGAGAGAGAGCAGTACTTC.

CDR3 sequence (DNA): TGTGCCAGCAGCCCTAACCTGACAGGAGGCTCCTACGAGCAGTACTTC. Translated: CASSPNLTGGSYEQYF. The chain combines TRBV28 with TRBJ2-7, with D possibly TRBD1 on 6 matching bases. CDR1 and CDR2 from the germline V gene are MDHEN and SYDVKM. The ends were cut back, 6 bases at V and 0 bases at J, with 18 bases in the middle. This CDR3 contains 16 residues. Together with reference TRBV28 and TRBJ2-7, the CDR3 gives the full variable domain: DVKVTQSSRYLVKRTGEKVFLECVQDMDHENMFWYRQDPGLGLRLIYFSYDVKMKEKGDIPEGYSVSREKKERFSLILESASTNQTSMYLCASSPNLTGGSYEQYFGPGTRLTVT.

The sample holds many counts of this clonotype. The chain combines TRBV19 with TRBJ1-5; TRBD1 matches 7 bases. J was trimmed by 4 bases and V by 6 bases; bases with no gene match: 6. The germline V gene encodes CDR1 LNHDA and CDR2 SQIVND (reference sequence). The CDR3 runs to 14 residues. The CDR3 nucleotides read TGTGCCAGTAGAAGACAGGGAGTGAATCAGCCCCAGCATTTT. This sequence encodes CASRRQGVNQPQHF.

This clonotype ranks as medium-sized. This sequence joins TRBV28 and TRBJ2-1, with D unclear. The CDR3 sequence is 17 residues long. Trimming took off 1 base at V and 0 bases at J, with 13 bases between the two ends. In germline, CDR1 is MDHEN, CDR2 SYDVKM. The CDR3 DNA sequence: TGTGCCAGCAGTTTATCAGACTCGCGGCGCTCCTACAATGAGCAGTTCTTC. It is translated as CASSLSDSRRSYNEQFF.

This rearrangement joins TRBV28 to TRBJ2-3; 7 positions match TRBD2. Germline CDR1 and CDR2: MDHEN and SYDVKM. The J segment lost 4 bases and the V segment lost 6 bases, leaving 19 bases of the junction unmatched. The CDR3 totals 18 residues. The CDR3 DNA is TGTGCCAGCAGCCTCCCGCGGGCTAAAAGCGGGATGCCAGATACGCAGTATTTT. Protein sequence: CASSLPRAKSGMPDTQYF.

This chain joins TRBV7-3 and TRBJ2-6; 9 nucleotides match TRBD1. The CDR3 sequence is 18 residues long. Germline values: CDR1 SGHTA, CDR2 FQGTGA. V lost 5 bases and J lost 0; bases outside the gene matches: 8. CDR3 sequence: CASSHLGGQGSGANVLTF. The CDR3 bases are TGTGCCAGCAGCCATCTCGGGGGACAGGGCTCTGGGGCCAACGTCCTGACTTTC.

The CDR3 spells CASSLYGNFSSVPQETQYF. The DNA for the CDR3 is TGTGCCAGCAGTTTGTATGGGAACTTTTCGAGTGTTCCCCAAGAGACCCAGTACTTC. V and J are TRBV12-3 or TRBV12-4 and TRBJ2-5, with D unresolved. V was cut by 3 bases and J by 1 base, with 24 bases left in between. This CDR3 contains 19 residues.

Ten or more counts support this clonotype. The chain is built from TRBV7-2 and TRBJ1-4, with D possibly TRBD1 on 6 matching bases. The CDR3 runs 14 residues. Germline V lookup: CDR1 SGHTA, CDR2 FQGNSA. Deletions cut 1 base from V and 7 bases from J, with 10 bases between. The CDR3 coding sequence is TGTGCCAGCAGCTTAGGCGAACAGGGTGAAAAACTGTTTTTT. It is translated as CASSLGEQGEKLFF.

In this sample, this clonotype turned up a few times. The chain's CDR3 is CSARAGTSNLYEQYF. The CDR3 coding sequence is TGCAGTGCTAGAGCCGGGACTAGCAATTTGTACGAGCAGTACTTC. This chain joins TRBV20-1 and TRBJ2-7; TRBD2 agrees at 9 bases. Per the germline V gene, CDR1 is DFQATT and CDR2 is SNEGSKA (reference sequence). The CDR3 runs to 15 residues. V was clipped by 1 base and J by 4 bases; unmatched bases: 8.

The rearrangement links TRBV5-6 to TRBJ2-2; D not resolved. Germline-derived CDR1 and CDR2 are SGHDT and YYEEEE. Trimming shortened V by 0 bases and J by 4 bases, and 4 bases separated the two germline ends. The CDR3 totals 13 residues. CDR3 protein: CASSLEVTGELFF. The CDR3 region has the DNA TGTGCCAGCAGCTTGGAAGTCACCGGGGAGCTGTTTTTT.